Shown below are 23 T cell receptor beta chains from a single sample sequenced in a study of graft-versus-host responses after intestinal transplantation. The table came from immunoSEQ multiplex PCR; TCRdb's copy has only in-frame clones and leaves some out. The sample consists of tens of thousands of clones, 94% of them appearing once. These receptors are not linked to any known antigen. This specimen consisted of unstimulated CD4+ T cells sorted from spleen or lymph node cells, obtained before transplant. The receptor source for this set is a human donor who was the organ donor for an intestinal transplant.

V gene TRBV14 combines with J gene TRBJ2-3; 8 positions agree with TRBD2. V was clipped by 4 bases and J by 3 bases; unmatched bases: 9. The CDR3 is made up of 16 amino acids. In germline, CDR1 is SGHDN, CDR2 FVKESK. DNA for the CDR3: TGTGCCAGCAGCCGACTCCGGGGGGGCTTAACAGATACGCAGTATTTT. It codes for CASSRLRGGLTDTQYF.

J is TRBJ1-4 and V is TRBV6-6, with 11 bases that match TRBD1. Per the germline V gene, CDR1 is MNHNY and CDR2 is SVGAGI (reference sequence). V lost 4 bases to trimming and J lost 12 bases; unmatched junction nucleotides: 7. The CDR3 extends over 14 amino acids. CDR3 bases: TGTGCCAGCAGTTTTTCTCGGGGACAGGGGGAACTGTTTTTT. Translation: CASSFSRGQGELFF.

This chain connects TRBV5-8 to TRBJ1-4, with 9 bases aligning to TRBD1. CDR3 length: 15 residues. Germline values: CDR1 SGHTS, CDR2 YDEGEE. Losses at the gene ends were 4 bases for V and 7 bases for J; bases not matched to a gene: 8. CDR3 nucleotides: TGTGCCAGCAGCCTAGGGGACAGGGTTAGTGAAAAACTGTTTTTT. Translated, it gives CASSLGDRVSEKLFF.

This clone showed up just once. The chain employs TRBV6-5 and TRBJ1-1; tentatively, D is TRBD1 (5 bases). The V gene's germline CDR1 is MNHEY and CDR2 SVGAGI. V lost 2 bases and J lost 3, with 16 bases in between. This CDR3 spans 16 amino acids. As DNA, the CDR3 is TGTGCCAGCAGTTACGGGGGGTCAGTTGGATACACTGAAGCTTTCTTT. It encodes CASSYGGSVGYTEAFF.

J is TRBJ1-2 and V is TRBV4-1; D is unresolved. This CDR3 has 13 amino acids. V was trimmed by 1 base and J by 4 bases, leaving 7 bases between them. In germline, CDR1 is MGHRA, CDR2 YSYEKL. The CDR3 loop reads CASSQVDTYGYTF. As DNA, the CDR3 is TGCGCCAGCAGCCAAGTTGACACCTATGGCTACACCTTC.

The rearrangement joins TRBV6-1 to TRBJ2-7; a possible D gene is TRBD1 (6 bases). The CDR3 has 15 residues. Trimming stripped 5 bases from V and 7 bases from J, with 21 bases between. In germline, CDR1 is MNHNS, CDR2 SASEGT. The CDR3 DNA reads TGTGCCAGCAGTTTCCTTACAGGGCCCGCTAAAGAGCAGTACTTC. This encodes CASSFLTGPAKEQYF.

The genes are TRBV10-3 and TRBJ2-3; TRBD2 might be the D (7 bases). Germline CDR1 and CDR2: ENHRY and SYGVKD. V dropped 6 bases and J dropped 3 bases, with 22 bases sitting between them. The CDR3 covers 17 residues. CDR3 region: CAISSGGQRRGTDTQYF. As DNA, the CDR3 is TGTGCCATCAGCTCGGGGGGCCAGAGGAGGGGAACAGATACGCAGTATTTT.

The chain has TRBV4-3 and TRBJ2-1, with unresolved D. Germline V CDR1 and CDR2: LGHNA, YSLEER. V gave up 3 bases and J gave up 1 base, with 13 bases separating them. There are 16 residues in the CDR3. The chain's CDR3 is CASSQRRILSYNEQFF. CDR3 bases: TGCGCCAGCAGCCAGAGGCGGATCTTGTCCTACAATGAGCAGTTCTTC.

The CDR3 spells CASGPILAGVTDTQYF. The CDR3 DNA is TGCGCCAGCGGACCAATACTAGCGGGGGTCACAGATACGCAGTATTTT. This chain links TRBV5-1 with TRBJ2-3, with 11 nucleotides matching TRBD2. The trim removed 7 bases at V and 2 bases at J, leaving 9 bases unmatched. Germline V gene sequence: CDR1 SGHRS, CDR2 YFSETQ. The CDR3 totals 16 residues.

The chain carries TRBV10-3 and TRBJ1-2, with TRBD1 identical over 7 bases. Germline V lookup: CDR1 ENHRY, CDR2 SYGVKD. Germline trimming cut 11 bases from V and 3 bases from J; bases unmatched to any gene: 12. This CDR3 spans 14 amino acids. CDR3 region: CASSRSQGDYGYTF. In nucleotides, the CDR3 is TGTGCCTCCTCCCGGTCCCAGGGGGACTATGGCTACACCTTC.

This clone has just one count. The chain uses TRBV5-1 and TRBJ2-7, with no clear D. The CDR3 totals 14 residues. CDR1 is SGHRS, CDR2 YFSETQ, per germline. V was pared by 0 bases and J by 1 base, with 8 bases between. CDR3 loop: CASSLAPGSYEQYF. CDR3 DNA sequence: TGCGCCAGCAGCTTGGCCCCGGGTTCCTACGAGCAGTACTTC.

J is TRBJ2-3 and V is TRBV4-2; tentatively, D is TRBD2 (6 bases). Germline V CDR1 and CDR2: LGHNA, YNFKEQ. The V end was cut by 0 bases, the J end by 6 bases, with 16 bases between. This CDR3 region has 16 residues. CDR3 loop: CASSQDRMAGRDTQYF. CDR3 DNA sequence: TGTGCCAGCAGCCAAGATCGAATGGCGGGGCGGGATACGCAGTATTTT.

The chain links TRBV10-3 to TRBJ2-7, with D unresolved. Trimming removed 5 bases at V and 5 bases at J, with 25 bases between. The germline gives CDR1 ENHRY, CDR2 SYGVKD. The CDR3 contains 17 residues. CDR3 amino acids: CAISKRFVPLFSDEQYF. DNA for the CDR3: TGTGCCATCAGTAAAAGATTTGTGCCCCTTTTCTCGGACGAGCAGTACTTC.

The chain uses TRBV30 and TRBJ1-5; 7 bases are shared with TRBD1. The CDR3 is made up of 12 amino acids. V gave up 5 bases and J gave up 2 bases; unmatched junction bases: 0. CDR1 is GTSNPN and CDR2 is SVGIG in the germline V gene (reference sequence). The CDR3 protein is CAWGQGNQPQHF. The CDR3 nucleotides are TGTGCCTGGGGACAGGGCAATCAGCCCCAGCATTTT.

V is TRBV5-1 and J is TRBJ2-3; a weak D match, TRBD2 (7 bases). Germline assignment: CDR1 SGHRS and CDR2 YFSETQ. This CDR3 spans 17 amino acids. Trimming removed 0 bases from V and 2 bases from J, with 16 bases in between. CDR3 in amino acids: CASSLVVAGAFTDTQYF. CDR3 DNA sequence: TGCGCCAGCAGCTTGGTGGTGGCGGGGGCCTTCACAGATACGCAGTATTTT.

The genes are TRBV25-1 and TRBJ2-5; a possible D gene is TRBD1 (5 bases). V shed 6 bases and J shed 9 bases, with 20 bases lying between them. The V gene's germline CDR1 is MGHDK and CDR2 SYGVNS. The CDR3 runs to 14 residues. This chain's CDR3 is CASSPFGFAGPQYF. The CDR3 nucleotides read TGTGCCAGCAGCCCTTTCGGGTTTGCAGGGCCCCAGTACTTC.

As regards this clone: At the DNA level, this CDR3 is encoded by other sequences in the same sample as well. The chain combines TRBV2 with TRBJ1-3; 8 bases map to TRBD1. In germline, CDR1 is SNHLY, CDR2 FYNNEI. The CDR3 has 14 amino acids. Trimming at V came to 6 bases and at J to 3 bases, leaving 4 bases not matched to a gene. As DNA, the CDR3 is TGTGCCAGCAGACCCGACAGGGGTGGAAACACCATATATTTT. Protein sequence: CASRPDRGGNTIYF.

The chain couples TRBV25-1 to TRBJ2-1, with D possibly being TRBD2 (6 bases). V shed 6 bases and J shed 7 bases, with 13 bases lying between them. Germline V lookup: CDR1 MGHDK, CDR2 SYGVNS. CDR3 length: 13 residues. CDR3 sequence: CASRGRGWNEQFF. In DNA, the CDR3 is TGTGCCAGCAGGGGGCGGGGATGGAATGAGCAGTTCTTC.

The rearrangement links TRBV2 to TRBJ2-4; D is unresolved. V dropped 3 bases and J dropped 3 bases, with 9 bases sitting between them. Germline V gives CDR1 SNHLY, CDR2 FYNNEI. The CDR3 loop spans 14 amino acids. The CDR3 region has the DNA TGTGCCAGCAGTGATAGGTTAGGCAAAAACATTCAGTACTTC. Translation gives CASSDRLGKNIQYF.

This clone was seen a single time. CDR3 coding DNA: TGTGCCAGCAGTGAATCGGGGACGGTCACCGGGGAGCTGTTTTTT. Its protein is CASSESGTVTGELFF. The chain joins TRBV25-1 to TRBJ2-2, with D perhaps TRBD1 or TRBD2 (5 bases each). V was cut by 1 base and J by 4 bases, with 10 bases left in between. Germline lookup yields CDR1 MGHDK and CDR2 SYGVNS. The CDR3 extends over 15 amino acids.

The chain is built from TRBV7-2 and TRBJ1-2; 9 bases match TRBD1. The V gene end was trimmed by 5 bases and the J gene end by 4 bases; junction bases not matched to a gene: 5. CDR1 is SGHTA, CDR2 FQGNSA, per germline. The CDR3 sequence is 14 residues long. CDR3: CASSLGTGLYGYTF. CDR3 DNA sequence: TGTGCCAGCAGCCTAGGGACAGGGCTCTATGGCTACACCTTC.

The chain has TRBV19 and TRBJ1-2, with TRBD1 matching 10 bases. From germline, CDR1 is LNHDA and CDR2 SQIVND (reference sequence). V dropped 2 bases and J dropped 5; count of bases not matched to a gene: 11. The CDR3 covers 17 residues. CDR3 sequence (DNA): TGTGCCAGTAGTATATTGACTACGGGACAGGGGCCTTATGGCTACACCTTC. Residues: CASSILTTGQGPYGYTF.

The chain combines TRBV19 with TRBJ1-2, with D hard to call. The germline CDR1 and CDR2 sequences are LNHDA and SQIVND (reference sequence). With 6 bases removed from V and 4 bases from J, the gap between germline ends came to 12 bases. The CDR3 runs 13 residues. The CDR3 nucleotides read TGTGCCAGTAGAACTAGGGAGCCCTATGGCTACACCTTC. Amino acids: CASRTREPYGYTF.